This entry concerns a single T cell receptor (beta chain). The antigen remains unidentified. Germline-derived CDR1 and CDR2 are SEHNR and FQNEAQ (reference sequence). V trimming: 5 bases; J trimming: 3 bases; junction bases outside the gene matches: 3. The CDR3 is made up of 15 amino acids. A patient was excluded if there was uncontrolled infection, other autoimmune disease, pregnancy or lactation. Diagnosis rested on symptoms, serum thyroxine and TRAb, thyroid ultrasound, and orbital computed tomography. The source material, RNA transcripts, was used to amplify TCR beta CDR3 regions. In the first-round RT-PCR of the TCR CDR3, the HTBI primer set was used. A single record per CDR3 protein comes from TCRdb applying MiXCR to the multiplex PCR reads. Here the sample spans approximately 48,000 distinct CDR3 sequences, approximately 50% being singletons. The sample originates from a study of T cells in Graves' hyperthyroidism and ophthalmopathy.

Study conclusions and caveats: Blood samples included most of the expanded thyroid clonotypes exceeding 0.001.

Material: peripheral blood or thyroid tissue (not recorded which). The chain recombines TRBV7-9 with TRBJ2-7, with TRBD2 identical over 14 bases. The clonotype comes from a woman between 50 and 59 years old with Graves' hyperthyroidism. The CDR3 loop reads CASSEGLAGVYEQYF. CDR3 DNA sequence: TGTGCCAGCAGCGAGGGACTAGCGGGAGTCTACGAGCAGTACTTC.